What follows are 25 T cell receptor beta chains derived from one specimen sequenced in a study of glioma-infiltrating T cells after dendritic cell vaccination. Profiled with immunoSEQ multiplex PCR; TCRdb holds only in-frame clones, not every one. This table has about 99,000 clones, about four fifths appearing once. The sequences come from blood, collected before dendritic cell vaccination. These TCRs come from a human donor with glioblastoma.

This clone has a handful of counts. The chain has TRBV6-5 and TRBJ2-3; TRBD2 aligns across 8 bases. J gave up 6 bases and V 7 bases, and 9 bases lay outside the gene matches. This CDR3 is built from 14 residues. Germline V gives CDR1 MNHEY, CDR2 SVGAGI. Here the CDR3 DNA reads TGTGCCAGCACCCCGGGACTAGAGGCGGATACGCAGTATTTT. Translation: CASTPGLEADTQYF.

In DNA, the CDR3 is TGTGCCTGGAGTGTTAGGAACACTGAAGCTTTCTTT. Residues: CAWSVRNTEAFF. The gene calls are TRBV30 and TRBJ1-1; unclear D gene. The V gene's germline CDR1 is GTSNPN and CDR2 SVGIG (reference sequence). The CDR3 covers 12 residues. Deletions cut 0 bases from V and 1 base from J, with 3 bases between.

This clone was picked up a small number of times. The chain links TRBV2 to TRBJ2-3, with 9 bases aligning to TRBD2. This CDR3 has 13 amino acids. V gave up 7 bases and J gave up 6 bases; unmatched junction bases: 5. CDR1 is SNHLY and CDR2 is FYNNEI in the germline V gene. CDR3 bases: TGTGCCAGCACACTAGCGGGTGGGGATACGCAGTATTTT. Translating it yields CASTLAGGDTQYF.

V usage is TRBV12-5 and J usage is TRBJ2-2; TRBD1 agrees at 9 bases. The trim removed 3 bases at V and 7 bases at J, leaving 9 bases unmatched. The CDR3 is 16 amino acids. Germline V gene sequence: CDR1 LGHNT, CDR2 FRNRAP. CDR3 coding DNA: TGTGCTAGTGGTTTTGATGGGACAGGGATCATCGGGGAGCTGTTTTTT. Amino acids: CASGFDGTGIIGELFF.

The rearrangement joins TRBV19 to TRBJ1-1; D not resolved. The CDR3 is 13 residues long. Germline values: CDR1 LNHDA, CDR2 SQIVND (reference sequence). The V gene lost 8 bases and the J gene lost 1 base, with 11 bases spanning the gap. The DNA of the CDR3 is TGTGCCAGTTCTTCACACCCGAACACTGAAGCTTTCTTT. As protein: CASSSHPNTEAFF.

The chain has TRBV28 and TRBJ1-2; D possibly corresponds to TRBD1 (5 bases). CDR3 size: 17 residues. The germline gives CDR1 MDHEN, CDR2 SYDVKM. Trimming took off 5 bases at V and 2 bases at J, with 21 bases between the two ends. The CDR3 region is CASSPPREAGRNYGYTF. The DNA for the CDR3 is TGTGCCAGCAGTCCCCCCAGGGAGGCAGGGCGAAACTATGGCTACACCTTC.

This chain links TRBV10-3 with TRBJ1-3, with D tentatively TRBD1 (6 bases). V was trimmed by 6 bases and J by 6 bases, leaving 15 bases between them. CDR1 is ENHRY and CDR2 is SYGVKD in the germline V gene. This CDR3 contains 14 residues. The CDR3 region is CAIRGQITLNTIYF. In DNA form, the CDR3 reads TGTGCCATCAGAGGACAGATAACTTTAAACACCATATATTTT.

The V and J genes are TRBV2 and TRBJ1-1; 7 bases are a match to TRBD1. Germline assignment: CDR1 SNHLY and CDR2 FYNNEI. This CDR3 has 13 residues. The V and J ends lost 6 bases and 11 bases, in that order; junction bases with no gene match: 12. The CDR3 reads CASRATGVIWAFF. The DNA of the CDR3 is TGTGCCAGCAGAGCCACAGGGGTGATTTGGGCTTTCTTT.

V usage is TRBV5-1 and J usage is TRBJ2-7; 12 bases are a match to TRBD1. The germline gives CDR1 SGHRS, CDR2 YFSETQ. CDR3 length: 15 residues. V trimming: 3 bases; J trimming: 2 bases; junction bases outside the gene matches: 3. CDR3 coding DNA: TGCGCCAGCAGCTCAGGGACAGGGGGCACCTACGAGCAGTACTTC. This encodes CASSSGTGGTYEQYF. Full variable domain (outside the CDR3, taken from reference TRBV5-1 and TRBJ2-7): KAGVTQTPRYLIKTRGQQVTLSCSPISGHRSVSWYQQTPGQGLQFLFEYFSETQRNKGNFPGRFSGRQFSNSRSEMNVSTLELGDSALYLCASSSGTGGTYEQYFGPGTRLTVT.

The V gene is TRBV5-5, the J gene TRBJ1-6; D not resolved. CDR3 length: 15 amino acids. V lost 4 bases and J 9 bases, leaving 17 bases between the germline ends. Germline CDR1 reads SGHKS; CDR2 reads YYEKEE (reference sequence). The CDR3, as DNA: TGTGCCAGCAGCGCAGGACTGGAAGCGGTTTCACCCCTCCACTTT. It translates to CASSAGLEAVSPLHF. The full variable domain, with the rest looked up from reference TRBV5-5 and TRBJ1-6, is DAGVTQSPTHLIKTRGQQVTLRCSPISGHKSVSWYQQVLGQGPQFIFQYYEKEERGRGNFPDRFSARQFPNYSSELNVNALLLGDSALYLCASSAGLEAVSPLHFGNGTRLTVT.

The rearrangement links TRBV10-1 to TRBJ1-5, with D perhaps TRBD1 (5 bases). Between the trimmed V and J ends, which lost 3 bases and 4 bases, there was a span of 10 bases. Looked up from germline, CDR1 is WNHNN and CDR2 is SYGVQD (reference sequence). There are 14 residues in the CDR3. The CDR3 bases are TGCGCCAGCAGTGACGGGACTACAAATCAGCCCCAGCATTTT. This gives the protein CASSDGTTNQPQHF.

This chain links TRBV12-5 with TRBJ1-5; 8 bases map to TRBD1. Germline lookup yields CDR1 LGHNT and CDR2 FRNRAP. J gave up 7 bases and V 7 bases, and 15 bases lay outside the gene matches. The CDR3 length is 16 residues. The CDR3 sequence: CASAPLGQGRMQPQHF. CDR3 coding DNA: TGTGCTAGTGCCCCACTTGGACAGGGAAGAATGCAGCCCCAGCATTTT.

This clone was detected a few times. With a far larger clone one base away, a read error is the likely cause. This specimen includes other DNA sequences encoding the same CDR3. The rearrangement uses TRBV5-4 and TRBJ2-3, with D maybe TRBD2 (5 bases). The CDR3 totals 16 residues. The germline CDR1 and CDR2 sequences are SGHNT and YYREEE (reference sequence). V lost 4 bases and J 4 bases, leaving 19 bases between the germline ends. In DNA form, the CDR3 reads TGTGCCAGCAGCCTGAGGCAAGGAGGTCGCGCAGATACGCAGTATTTT. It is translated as CASSLRQGGRADTQYF. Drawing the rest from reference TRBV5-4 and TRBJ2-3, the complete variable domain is ETGVTQSPTHLIKTRGQQVTLRCSSQSGHNTVSWYQQALGQGPQFIFQYYREEENGRGNFPPRFSGLQFPNYSSELNVNALELDDSALYLCASSLRQGGRADTQYFGPGTRLTVL.

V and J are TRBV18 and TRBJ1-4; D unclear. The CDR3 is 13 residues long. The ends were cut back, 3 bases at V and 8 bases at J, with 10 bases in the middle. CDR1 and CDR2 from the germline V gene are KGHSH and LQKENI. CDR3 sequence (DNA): TGTGCCAGCTCACCCGGTCGCATCGAAAAACTGTTTTTT. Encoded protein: CASSPGRIEKLFF.

This CDR3 is CASRGLARDEQFF. The CDR3 DNA sequence: TGTGCCAGCAGGGGACTAGCGAGGGATGAGCAGTTCTTC. The chain combines TRBV6-5 with TRBJ2-1, with TRBD2 matching 10 bases. Germline CDR1 reads MNHEY; CDR2 reads SVGAGI. V trimming: 6 bases; J trimming: 8 bases; junction bases outside the gene matches: 4. This CDR3 contains 13 residues.

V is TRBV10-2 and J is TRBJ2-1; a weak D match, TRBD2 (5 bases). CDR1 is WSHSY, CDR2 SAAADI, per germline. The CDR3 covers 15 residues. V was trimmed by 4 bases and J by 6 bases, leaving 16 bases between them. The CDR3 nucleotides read TGCGCCAGCAGTGCGCTAGCTTTGAGTGCCAATGAGCAGTTCTTC. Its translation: CASSALALSANEQFF.

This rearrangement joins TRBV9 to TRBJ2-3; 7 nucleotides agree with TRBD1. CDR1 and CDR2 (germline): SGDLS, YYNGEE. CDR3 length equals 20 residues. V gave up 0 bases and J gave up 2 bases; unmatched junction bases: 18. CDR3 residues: CASSVVSVGVDRANTDTQYF. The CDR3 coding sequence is TGTGCCAGCAGCGTAGTCTCGGTCGGAGTAGACAGGGCAAACACAGATACGCAGTATTTT.

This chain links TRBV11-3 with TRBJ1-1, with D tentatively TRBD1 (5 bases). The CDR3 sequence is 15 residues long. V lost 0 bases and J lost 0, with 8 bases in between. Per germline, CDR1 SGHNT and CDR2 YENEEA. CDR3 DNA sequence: TGTGCCAGCAGCTTAGATTCAGGGATGAACACTGAAGCTTTCTTT. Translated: CASSLDSGMNTEAFF.

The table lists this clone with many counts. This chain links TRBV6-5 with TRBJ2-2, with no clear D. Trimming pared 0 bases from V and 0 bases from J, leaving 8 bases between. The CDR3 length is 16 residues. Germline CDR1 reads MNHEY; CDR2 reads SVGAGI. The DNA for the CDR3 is TGTGCCAGCAGTTACTCGATGTCGGCGAACACCGGGGAGCTGTTTTTT. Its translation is CASSYSMSANTGELFF.

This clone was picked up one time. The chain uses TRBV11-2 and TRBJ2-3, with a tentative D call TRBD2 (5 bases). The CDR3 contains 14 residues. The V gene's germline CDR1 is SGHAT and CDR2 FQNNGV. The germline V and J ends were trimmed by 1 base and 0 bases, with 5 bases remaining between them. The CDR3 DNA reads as TGTGCCAGCAGCTTAGGGAGGAGCACAGATACGCAGTATTTT. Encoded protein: CASSLGRSTDTQYF.

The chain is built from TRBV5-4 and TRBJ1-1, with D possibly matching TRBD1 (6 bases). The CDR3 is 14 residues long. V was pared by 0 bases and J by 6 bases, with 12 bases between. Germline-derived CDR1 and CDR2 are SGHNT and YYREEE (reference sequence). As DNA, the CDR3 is TGTGCCAGCAGCTTGGACGCAGGGGCCGCTGAAGCTTTCTTT. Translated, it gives CASSLDAGAAEAFF.

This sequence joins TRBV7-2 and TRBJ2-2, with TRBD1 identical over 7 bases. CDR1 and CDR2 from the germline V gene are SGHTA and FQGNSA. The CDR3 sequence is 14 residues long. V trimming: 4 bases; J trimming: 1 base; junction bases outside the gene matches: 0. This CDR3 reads CASSWTGNTGELFF. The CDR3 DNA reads TGTGCCAGCAGCTGGACAGGGAACACCGGGGAGCTGTTTTTT.

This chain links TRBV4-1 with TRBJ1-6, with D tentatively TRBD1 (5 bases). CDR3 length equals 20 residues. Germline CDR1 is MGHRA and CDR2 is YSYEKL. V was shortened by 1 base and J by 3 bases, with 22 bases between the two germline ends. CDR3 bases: TGCGCCAGCAGCCAAGTCCCCCTCATCAGGGAGGAAATCTATAATTCACCCCTCCACTTT. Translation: CASSQVPLIREEIYNSPLHF.

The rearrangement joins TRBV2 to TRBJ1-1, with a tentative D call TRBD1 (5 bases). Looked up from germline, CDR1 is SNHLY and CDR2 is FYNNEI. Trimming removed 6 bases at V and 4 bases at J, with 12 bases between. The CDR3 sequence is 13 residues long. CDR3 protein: CASRQVKGTEAFF. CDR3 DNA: TGTGCCAGCAGACAGGTAAAGGGCACTGAAGCTTTCTTT.

CDR3 residues: CASKTTGSPSTDTQYF. The CDR3 DNA reads TGTGCCAGCAAAACAACAGGTTCCCCTAGCACAGATACGCAGTATTTT. This chain links TRBV6-6 with TRBJ2-3; D is perhaps TRBD1 (5 bases). Per the germline V gene, CDR1 is MNHNY and CDR2 is SVGAGI (reference sequence). V was cut by 7 bases and J by 0 bases, with 17 bases left in between. CDR3 length: 16 amino acids.